This T cell receptor beta chain was captured in a study of monozygotic twins with inflammatory bowel disease. Study outcomes and limitations: Among patients, repertoires may have gained variability from differing immunosuppressive treatments. Among IBD patients, TCRbeta diversity (inverse Simpson) was lower than in healthy co-twins.

With respect to this clonotype: Its antigen is still unknown.

Unfractionated whole blood yielded total RNA, and T cells were not sorted. The CDR3 is 17 amino acids. CDR1 SEHNR and CDR2 FQNEAQ come from the germline V gene (reference sequence). Template switching added UMIs carrying a 6-nucleotide sample barcode. TCRdb reprocessed the 5' RACE reads, keeping one entry per CDR3 protein, no DNA. Recorded here are about 300,000 distinct CDR3 sequences; the top ten clones represent more than 4.5%. The V and J genes are TRBV7-9 and TRBJ2-7; there is no DNA to check the TCRdb D call of TRBD1. The TCR sequence derives from a human donor with ulcerative colitis or Crohn's disease, or a healthy co-twin of an affected twin (not recorded which). Sequenced input: blood. The CDR3 protein is CASSFFGARGHTYEQYF. The variable domain in full, completed from reference TRBV7-9 and TRBJ2-7, reads DTGVSQNPRHKITKRGQNVTFRCDPISEHNRLYWYRQTLGQGPEFLTYFQNEAQLEKSRLLSDRFSAERPKGSFSTLEIQRTEQGDSAMYLCASSFFGARGHTYEQYFGPGTRLTVT.